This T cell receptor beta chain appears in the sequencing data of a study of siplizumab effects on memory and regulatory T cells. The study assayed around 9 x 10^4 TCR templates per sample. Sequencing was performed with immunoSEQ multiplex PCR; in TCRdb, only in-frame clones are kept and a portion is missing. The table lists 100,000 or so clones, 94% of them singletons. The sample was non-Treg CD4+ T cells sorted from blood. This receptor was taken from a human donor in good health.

The CDR3 nucleotides read TGTGCCTGGAGTGTTCGGGGTAATGAGCAGTTCTTC. It encodes CAWSVRGNEQFF. This sequence joins TRBV30 and TRBJ2-1; weak D call: TRBD2 (5 bases). The CDR3 covers 12 residues. Between the trimmed V and J ends, which lost 0 bases and 7 bases, there was a span of 7 bases. CDR1 is GTSNPN, CDR2 SVGIG, per germline (reference sequence).